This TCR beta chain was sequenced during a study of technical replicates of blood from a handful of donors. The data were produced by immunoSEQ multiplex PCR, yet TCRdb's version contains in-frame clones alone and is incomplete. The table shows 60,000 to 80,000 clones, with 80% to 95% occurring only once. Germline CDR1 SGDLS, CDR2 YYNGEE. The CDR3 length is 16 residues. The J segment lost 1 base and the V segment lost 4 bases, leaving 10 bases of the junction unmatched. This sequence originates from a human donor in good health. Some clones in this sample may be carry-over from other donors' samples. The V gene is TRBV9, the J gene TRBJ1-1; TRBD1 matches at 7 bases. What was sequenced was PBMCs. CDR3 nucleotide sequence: TGTGCCAGCAGCCCTAGACAGGGAATTGGGAACACTGAAGCTTTCTTT. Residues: CASSPRQGIGNTEAFF.